This T cell receptor beta chain was profiled in a study of vaccination and CD4 T cells after COVID-19. Trimming cost V 1 base and J 3 bases, with 10 bases left between them. This CDR3 contains 13 residues. Per germline, CDR1 SQVTM and CDR2 ANQGSEA. Oncomine TCR Beta short-read sequencing was applied to DNA from cultured CD4+ T cells. TCRdb redid the calling of the PCR reads with MiXCR, one entry per CDR3 protein. The repertoire holds more than 15,000 distinct CDR3 sequences, with roughly two fifths as singletons. As concerns this clonotype: The antigen is unknown.

Treatment reported: approximately nine-day PBMC culture with coronavirus spike peptide pools or control peptides (ViraFEST assay). With approximately 10 ug/ml peptide pools and roughly 10 IU/ml IL-2, PBMCs were cultured at about 1.9 million per well. The chain carries TRBV29-1 and TRBJ2-7; weak D call: TRBD1 (7 bases). Sequenced input: CD4+ T cells from blood, cultured in vitro. This sequence was found in a human donor who had recovered from COVID-19. CDR3 in amino acids: CSVEGRGVYEQYF. The DNA for the CDR3 is TGCAGCGTTGAAGGCAGGGGGGTCTACGAGCAGTACTTC.